The sample holds a few counts of the clone carrying this T cell receptor (beta chain). Its target is unknown. This sample was taken from a study of T cells in Graves' hyperthyroidism and ophthalmopathy. Study context: Peripheral blood was secured at the point of initial diagnosis, before any treatment.

Broader study findings: Most clonotypes expanded in thyroid above 0.001 were likewise present in blood.

Germline CDR1 SEHNR, CDR2 FQNEAQ (reference sequence). Trimming pared 6 bases from V and 0 bases from J, leaving 18 bases between. The CDR3 contains 17 residues. RNA transcripts provided the source from which TCR beta CDR3 regions were amplified. HTBI primers drove first-round RT-PCR of the TCR CDR3. One entry per CDR3 protein, called by TCRdb with MiXCR from the multiplex PCR reads. The data contain roughly 400,000 distinct CDR3 sequences, 11% to 15% of them seen just once; the ten biggest clones take up 25% to 30%. Lactation, pregnancy, other autoimmune disease or uncontrolled infection led to exclusion of patients. Diagnostic assessment was based on clinical symptoms, serum thyroxine and TRAb, thyroid ultrasound and orbital computed tomography.

The sequence came from a man aged 45 to 65 with Graves' ophthalmopathy. The chain recombines TRBV7-9 with TRBJ1-5; D gene unclear. The sequenced material came from blood. The CDR3 loop is CASRRPQDTYSNQPQHF. CDR3 DNA sequence: TGTGCCAGCAGGCGCCCCCAAGACACGTATAGCAATCAGCCCCAGCATTTT.